This record looks at one T cell receptor beta chain sequence and its context. The antigen is unknown. This entry comes from a study of T cell responses to AZD1222 COVID-19 vaccine. Study-wide results and limits: With dominance at 160-218 and 743-854, vaccine-associated CD4 TCRs spanned spike. Donor demographics were predominantly white British with a female majority; clonal diversity may be underestimated. Unmutated variant regions reportedly attract nearly half of all spike-specific TCRs.

Both about-4-week and about-12-week second-dose recipients were combined. Data came from immunoSEQ multiplex PCR; TCRdb stores just in-frame clones and leaves some out. The sample contains under 95,000 clones, roughly 89% of which appear only once. Trimming removed 0 bases at V and 2 bases at J, with 8 bases between. The germline V gene has CDR1 SGHDN and CDR2 FVKESK. This CDR3 has 15 residues. The specimen comprised peripheral blood, sampled 28 days after the second AZD1222 dose. This TCR was sampled from an adult who received the AZD1222 COVID-19 vaccine. This chain joins TRBV14 and TRBJ1-5; unclear D gene. The CDR3 protein is CASSQDWGGNQPQHF. Written as DNA, the CDR3 is TGTGCCAGCAGCCAAGATTGGGGTGGCAATCAGCCCCAGCATTTT. The variable domain in full, with the rest retrieved from reference TRBV14 and TRBJ1-5, is EAGVTQFPSHSVIEKGQTVTLRCDPISGHDNLYWYRRVMGKEIKFLLHFVKESKQDESGMPNNRFLAERTGGTYSTLKVQPAELEDSGVYFCASSQDWGGNQPQHFGDGTRLSIL.